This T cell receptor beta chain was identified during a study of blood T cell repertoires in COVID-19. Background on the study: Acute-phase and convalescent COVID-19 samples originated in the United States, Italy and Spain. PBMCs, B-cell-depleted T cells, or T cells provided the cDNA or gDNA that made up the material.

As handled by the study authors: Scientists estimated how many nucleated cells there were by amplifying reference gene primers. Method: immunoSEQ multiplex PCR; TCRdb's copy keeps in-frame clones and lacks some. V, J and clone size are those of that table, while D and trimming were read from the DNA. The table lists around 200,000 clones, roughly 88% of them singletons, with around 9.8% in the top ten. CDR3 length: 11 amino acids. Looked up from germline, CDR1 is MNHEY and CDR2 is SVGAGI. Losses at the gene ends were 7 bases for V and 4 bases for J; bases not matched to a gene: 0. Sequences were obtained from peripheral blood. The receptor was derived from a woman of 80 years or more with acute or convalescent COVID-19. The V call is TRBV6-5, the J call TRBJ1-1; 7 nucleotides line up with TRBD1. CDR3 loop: CASKGATEAFF. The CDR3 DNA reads TGTGCCAGCAAGGGGGCCACTGAAGCTTTCTTT.